This T cell receptor (beta chain) was recovered during a study of PD-L1 blockade in urothelial cancer. Across the whole study: Administration of atezolizumab to patients began at some point between 2013 and 2015, at 1,200 mg intravenously every 3 weeks.

Time point of the sample: peripheral blood 6 weeks after treatment start. Clones were read by immunoSEQ multiplex PCR, and TCRdb kept only the in-frame ones, dropping some. Of around 110,000 clones detected, 85% to 95% appear once; the ten largest clones hold 3.5% to 4.5%. CDR1 SGHTA and CDR2 FQGNSA come from the germline V gene. Trimming shortened V by 4 bases and J by 2 bases, and 9 bases separated the two germline ends. The CDR3 covers 13 residues. This chain links TRBV7-2 with TRBJ2-7; D is uncertain. Material: PBMCs, obtained around atezolizumab (anti-PD-L1) treatment. The clonotype comes from a man aged 60-69 years with urothelial cancer. The CDR3 region has the DNA TGTGCCAGCAGCTCGACTCCAACCTACGAGCAGTACTTC. Translated: CASSSTPTYEQYF.